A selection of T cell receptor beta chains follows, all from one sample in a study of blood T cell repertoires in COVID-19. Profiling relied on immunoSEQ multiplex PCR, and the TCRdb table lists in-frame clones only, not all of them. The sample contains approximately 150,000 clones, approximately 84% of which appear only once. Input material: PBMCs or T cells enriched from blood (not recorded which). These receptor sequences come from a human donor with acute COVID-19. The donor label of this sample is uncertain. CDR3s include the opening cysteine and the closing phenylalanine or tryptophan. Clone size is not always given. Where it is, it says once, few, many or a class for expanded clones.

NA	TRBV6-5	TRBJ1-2	CASSYSRTGGYTF
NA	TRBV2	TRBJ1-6	CASSLAVDSPLHF
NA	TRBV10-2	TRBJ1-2	CASSDDRGTDYGYTF
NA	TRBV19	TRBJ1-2	CASSIGAGGPRHYGYTF
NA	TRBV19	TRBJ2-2	CASNPTGFSGELFF
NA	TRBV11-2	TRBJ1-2	CASRHYTGKTLSGYGYTF
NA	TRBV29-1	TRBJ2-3	CSADLRGGGRLQTDTQYF
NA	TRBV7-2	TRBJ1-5	CASSLRTGGSPQPQHF
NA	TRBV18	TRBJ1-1	CASSPIATGTGVRTEAFF
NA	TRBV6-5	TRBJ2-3	CATSLMAGGTDTQYF
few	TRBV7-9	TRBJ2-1	CASSLDRAYNEQFF
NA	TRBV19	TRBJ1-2	CASSIYGANYGYTF
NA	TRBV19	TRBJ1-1	CASSFNGQNTEAFF
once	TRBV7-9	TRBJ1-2	CASSLGGRGYTF
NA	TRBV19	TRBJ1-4	CASSIEQGAANEKLFF
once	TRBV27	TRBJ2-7	CASSAGLSYEQYF
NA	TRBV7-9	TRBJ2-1	CASSSAQGTAYNEQFF
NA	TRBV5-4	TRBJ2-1	CASSLDGGGGVEQFF
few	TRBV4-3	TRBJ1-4	CASSPGTGVEKLFF
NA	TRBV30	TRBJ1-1	CAWSRQTNTEAFF
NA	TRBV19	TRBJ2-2	CASSKSSTGELFF
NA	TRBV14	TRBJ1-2	CASSQLGQGVNYGYTF